This section outlines one TCR beta chain sequence together with its context. Between the trimmed V and J ends, which lost 1 base and 2 bases, there was a span of 15 bases. Germline V CDR1 and CDR2: SNHLY, FYNNEI. This CDR3 spans 16 amino acids. This sample was included in a study of OX40 agonist ivuxolimab in advanced cancers. The repertoire was sequenced with immunoSEQ multiplex PCR; TCRdb's copy has only in-frame clones and lacks some. The table includes about 50,000 clones, roughly 80% detected once. This rearrangement joins TRBV2 to TRBJ2-7; D uncertain. This TCR was recovered from an adult with an advanced solid tumor such as melanoma, head and neck, liver or kidney cancer. Material: CD4+ or CD8+ T cells sorted from blood, obtained in a trial of the OX40 agonist ivuxolimab. The CDR3 protein is CASSEGRLERTYEQYF. DNA of the CDR3: TGTGCCAGCAGTGAAGGGCGGTTGGAGAGAACCTACGAGCAGTACTTC.